This TCR beta chain is drawn from a study of cytomegalovirus exposure and HLA in healthy donors. Study-wide results and caveats: The study designated 150 or so TCR beta chains cytomegalovirus-associated. Being productive about 90% or about 30% of the time was typical of most TCR beta V segments in an earlier analysis. HLA alleles were associated with 15,000 to 20,000 TCR beta sequences in a later analysis at 0.05 false discovery rate. When a later analysis compared HLA-associated TCR beta chains with equally common others, the HLA-associated chains turned out to be more clonally expanded and to have lower generation probabilities.

This clone was seen a single time. As yet, its antigen is unknown. Per the germline V gene, CDR1 is LNHDA and CDR2 is SQIVND (reference sequence). V was clipped by 5 bases and J by 0 bases, with 14 bases between them. CDR3 size: 15 residues. The primer mix had 60 Vbeta and 13 Jbeta primers. Some clones are missing from TCRdb's copy, which holds only in-frame ones; the method was immunoSEQ multiplex PCR. Altogether under 150,000 clones are present, about three quarters being singletons, with the ten largest covering approximately 2.6%. Sequencing was done on a sample of PBMCs. This chain uses TRBV19 with TRBJ2-7, with D possibly matching TRBD2 (5 bases). The sequence was obtained from a woman in her sixties in good health and CMV-seropositive. CDR3 nucleotides: TGTGCCAGTAGTGTAAACACTAGGAGCTCCTACGAGCAGTACTTC. Protein sequence: CASSVNTRSSYEQYF.